This T cell receptor beta chain was obtained from a study of blood T cell repertoires in COVID-19. At the level of the study: The United States, Italy and Spain were the sources of the acute and convalescent COVID-19 samples.

Germline CDR1 is LGHDT and CDR2 is YNNKEL (reference sequence). The CDR3 loop spans 15 amino acids. V was shortened by 4 bases and J by 0 bases, with 10 bases between the two germline ends. Clinical histories supplied by participants themselves formed the basis of cohort assignment. The repertoire was sequenced with immunoSEQ multiplex PCR; TCRdb's copy has only in-frame clones and lacks some. The repertoire has a few hundred thousand clones, around 88% of them found once; the top ten carry under 15%. For this clone: This sample includes further DNA sequences coding for the same CDR3.

The source material was PBMCs or T cells enriched from blood (not recorded which). V is TRBV3-1 (or the pseudogene TRBV3-2) and J is TRBJ2-1, with a tentative D call TRBD2 (5 bases). The clonotype was recovered from a woman aged 50 to 65 with acute COVID-19. The CDR3 reads CASSRSESSYNEQFF. For the CDR3, the DNA is TGTGCCAGCAGCCGTAGCGAAAGCTCCTACAATGAGCAGTTCTTC.